The TCR beta chain described here comes from a study of T cell responses to AZD1222 COVID-19 vaccine. Sequencing was performed with immunoSEQ multiplex PCR; in TCRdb, only in-frame clones are kept and a portion is missing. The table records about 150,000 clones, about 87% of them present only once. Findings of the study overall: In the spike-specific TCR repertoire, nearly half reportedly target unmutated variant regions.

Concerning this clone: Its specificity is not known.

The sequencing used peripheral blood, collected on day 0 of AZD1222 vaccination. The TCR was taken from an adult in good health.

CDR3 in amino acids: CASSHYRGTNEKLFF. The CDR3 coding sequence is TGTGCCAGCAGCCACTACAGGGGAACTAATGAAAAACTGTTTTTT. The chain carries TRBV3-1 (or the pseudogene TRBV3-2) and TRBJ1-4; TRBD1 agrees at 7 bases. The germline gives CDR1 LGHDT, CDR2 YNNKEL (reference sequence). The CDR3 has 15 residues. V gave up 3 bases and J gave up 1 base; unmatched junction bases: 2.